This T cell receptor (beta chain) was retrieved from a study of blood T cell repertoires in COVID-19. As for the study in general: T cells, B-cell-depleted T cells, or PBMCs provided the cDNA or gDNA that served as material.

Residents of about two dozen US areas, aged roughly 18 to 95 years, made up the participants. Cohorts were assigned according to the clinical history that participants reported. This CDR3 spans 14 amino acids. Losses at the gene ends were 5 bases for V and 4 bases for J; bases not matched to a gene: 4. The germline V gene encodes CDR1 SGDLS and CDR2 YYNGEE. The protocol was immunoSEQ multiplex PCR, while the TCRdb copy is restricted to in-frame clones and leaves out a portion. Among about 150,000 clones listed, approximately 84% were seen once. Sequencing was done on a sample of PBMCs or T cells enriched from blood (not recorded which). The sequence came from a woman in her 50s who had recovered from COVID-19. The V gene is TRBV9, the J gene TRBJ2-5; 11 bases are a match to TRBD2. CDR3 in DNA: TGTGCCAGCAGTCCAGGACTAGCGGGAGAGACCCAGTACTTC. As protein: CASSPGLAGETQYF.